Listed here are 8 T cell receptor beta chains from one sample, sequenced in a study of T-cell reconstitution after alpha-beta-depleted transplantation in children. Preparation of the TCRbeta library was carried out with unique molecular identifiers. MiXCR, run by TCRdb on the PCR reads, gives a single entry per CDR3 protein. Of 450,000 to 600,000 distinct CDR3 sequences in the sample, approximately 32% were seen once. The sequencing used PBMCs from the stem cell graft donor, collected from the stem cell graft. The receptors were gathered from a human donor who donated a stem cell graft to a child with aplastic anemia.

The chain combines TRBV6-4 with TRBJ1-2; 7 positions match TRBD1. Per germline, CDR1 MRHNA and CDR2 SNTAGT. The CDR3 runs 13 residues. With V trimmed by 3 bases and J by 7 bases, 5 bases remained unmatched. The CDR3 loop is CASSDQGVGGYTF. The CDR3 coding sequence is TGTGCCAGCAGTGATCAGGGGGTCGGTGGCTACACCTTC.

CDR3 in amino acids: CASGAGHKNTGELFF. As DNA, the CDR3 is TGTGCCAGCGGAGCGGGACACAAGAACACCGGGGAGCTGTTTTTT. The rearrangement uses TRBV3-1 and TRBJ2-2, with D perhaps matching TRBD2 (7 bases). The CDR3 is 15 residues long. Germline CDR1 and CDR2: LGHDT and YNNKEL (reference sequence). Trimming left V 8 bases short and J 1 base short, with 14 bases between.

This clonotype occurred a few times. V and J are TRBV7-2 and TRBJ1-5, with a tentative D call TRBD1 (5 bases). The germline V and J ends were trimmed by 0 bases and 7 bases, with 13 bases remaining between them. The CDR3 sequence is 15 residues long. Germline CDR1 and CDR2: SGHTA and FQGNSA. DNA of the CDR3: TGTGCCAGCAGCTTAGCCCTGGCAGGGAAACAGCCCCAGCATTTT. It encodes CASSLALAGKQPQHF.

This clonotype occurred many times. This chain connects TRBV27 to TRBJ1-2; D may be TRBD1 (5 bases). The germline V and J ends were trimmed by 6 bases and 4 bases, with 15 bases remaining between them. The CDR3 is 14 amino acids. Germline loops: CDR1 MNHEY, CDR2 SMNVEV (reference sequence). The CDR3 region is CASSPGGGRYGYTF. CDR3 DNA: TGTGCCAGCAGCCCGGGGGGGGGTCGCTATGGCTACACCTTC.

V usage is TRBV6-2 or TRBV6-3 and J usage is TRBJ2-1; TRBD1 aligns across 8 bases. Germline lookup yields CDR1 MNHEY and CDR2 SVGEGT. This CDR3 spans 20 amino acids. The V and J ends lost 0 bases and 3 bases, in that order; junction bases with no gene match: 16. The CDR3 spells CASSYSPLAKTGAFYNEQFF. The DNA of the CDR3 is TGTGCCAGCAGTTACTCGCCTTTGGCTAAGACAGGGGCATTCTACAATGAGCAGTTCTTC.

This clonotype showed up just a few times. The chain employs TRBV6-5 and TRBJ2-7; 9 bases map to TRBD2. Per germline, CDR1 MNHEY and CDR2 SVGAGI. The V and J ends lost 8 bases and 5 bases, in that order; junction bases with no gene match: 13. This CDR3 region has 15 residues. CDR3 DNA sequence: TGTGCCAGCGCTCACTCGTCGACTAGCGGCCACGAGCAGTACTTC. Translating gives CASAHSSTSGHEQYF.

The CDR3 sequence: CASSLAAGATGELFF. CDR3 nucleotide sequence: TGCGCCAGCAGCTTGGCTGCGGGAGCAACCGGGGAGCTGTTTTTT. The V gene is TRBV5-1, the J gene TRBJ2-2; TRBD2 aligns across 7 bases. CDR3 length: 15 amino acids. V lost 0 bases, J lost 5 bases, and 4 bases stayed unmatched. The germline CDR1 and CDR2 sequences are SGHRS and YFSETQ.

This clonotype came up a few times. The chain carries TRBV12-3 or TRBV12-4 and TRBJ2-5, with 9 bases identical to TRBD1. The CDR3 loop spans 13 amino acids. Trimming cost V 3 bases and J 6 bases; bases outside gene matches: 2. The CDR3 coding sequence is TGTGCCAGCAGTTTCGGACAGGGGAAGACCCAGTACTTC. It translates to CASSFGQGKTQYF.